The 23 T cell receptor beta chains reported below all come from one sample, sequenced in a study of cytomegalovirus exposure and HLA in healthy donors (dated by TCRdb to the late 2010s). The library was produced with the immunoSEQ multiplex PCR assay. For the multiplex PCR, a mixture combining 60 forward primers for TCR Vbeta segments and 13 reverse primers for TCR Jbeta segments was used. TCRdb retrieved this table from immuneACCESS and kept in-frame rearrangements only. Not all clones are present; in checked studies, unresolved V genes account for under half, and no reason is known for the remainder. Present in this sample are about 230,000 clones, 77% of which were seen just once. 2.5% to 3.5% of the sample belongs to the ten largest clones. The sequencing sample was made of PBMCs. These receptors were obtained from a woman between 55 and 75 years old in good health and CMV-seropositive.

This chain connects TRBV19 to TRBJ2-5, with D perhaps TRBD1 (5 bases). CDR3 length equals 13 residues. V lost 6 bases to trimming and J lost 2 bases, with 10 bases between them. CDR1 and CDR2 (germline): LNHDA, SQIVND (reference sequence). CDR3 residues: CASRSAGQETQYF. CDR3 sequence (DNA): TGTGCCAGTAGATCGGCAGGGCAAGAGACCCAGTACTTC.

The chain couples TRBV6-5 to TRBJ1-5; tentatively, D is TRBD1 (6 bases). CDR3 length equals 15 residues. Trimming cost V 0 bases and J 3 bases, with 9 bases left between them. Germline V gene sequence: CDR1 MNHEY, CDR2 SVGAGI. CDR3 in DNA: TGTGCCAGCAGTTACTCCGCAGGGGACAATCAGCCCCAGCATTTT. Its protein is CASSYSAGDNQPQHF.

The J gene is TRBJ2-6, the V gene TRBV7-9; D gene uncertain. V was clipped by 10 bases and J by 4 bases, with 8 bases between them. Per germline, CDR1 SEHNR and CDR2 FQNEAQ (reference sequence). The CDR3 consists of 12 residues. In DNA form, the CDR3 reads TGTGCCACCTTTCCCGGGGCCAACGTCCTGACTTTC. This gives the protein CATFPGANVLTF.

The V and J genes are TRBV28 and TRBJ2-1; a possible D gene is TRBD2 (5 bases). Germline V gives CDR1 MDHEN, CDR2 SYDVKM. This CDR3 comprises 16 residues. With 7 bases removed from V and 1 base from J, the gap between germline ends came to 17 bases. The CDR3 is CASIQYGVRSYNEQFF. CDR3 nucleotides: TGTGCCAGCATCCAATACGGGGTCCGATCCTACAATGAGCAGTTCTTC.

The chain couples TRBV19 to TRBJ2-4; D remains unclear. From germline, CDR1 is LNHDA and CDR2 SQIVND (reference sequence). There are 13 residues in the CDR3. Trimming cost V 6 bases and J 2 bases, with 8 bases left between them. CDR3 DNA sequence: TGTGCCAGTAGCAGTCAAACCAAAAACATTCAGTACTTC. Encoded protein: CASSSQTKNIQYF.

The rearrangement joins TRBV2 to TRBJ2-5; 8 bases align to TRBD1. The J call could be wrong; TRBJ2-7 is a better fit for the DNA end. Germline V gives CDR1 SNHLY, CDR2 FYNNEI. The CDR3 is 15 amino acids. For the CDR3, the DNA is TGTGCCAGCAGACCCGACAGGGGAGAAACCTACGAGCAGTACTTC. It yields the protein CASRPDRGETYEQYF.

The rearrangement joins TRBV19 to TRBJ1-1, with TRBD1 matching over 10 bases. The trim removed 3 bases at V and 4 bases at J, leaving 2 bases unmatched. Looked up from germline, CDR1 is LNHDA and CDR2 is SQIVND (reference sequence). CDR3 length: 14 residues. CDR3 nucleotide sequence: TGTGCCAGTAGTATTGGGACAGGGGCCACTGAAGCTTTCTTT. It yields the protein CASSIGTGATEAFF. Using reference TRBV19 and TRBJ1-1 for the parts outside the CDR3, the full variable domain is DGGITQSPKYLFRKEGQNVTLSCEQNLNHDAMYWYRQDPGQGLRLIYYSQIVNDFQKGDIAEGYSVSREKKESFPLTVTSAQKNPTAFYLCASSIGTGATEAFFGQGTRLTVV.

This chain joins TRBV4-3 and TRBJ1-2, with 10 bases that match TRBD1. The CDR3 contains 16 residues. Per the germline V gene, CDR1 is LGHNA and CDR2 is YSLEER. After removal of 4 bases from V and 3 bases from J, the junction contained 8 bases not matched to a gene. CDR3 amino acids: CASSRAGQGGYYGYTF. In DNA, the CDR3 is TGCGCCAGCAGCCGAGCTGGACAGGGGGGATACTATGGCTACACCTTC.

This clone was observed a few times. The chain carries TRBV28 and TRBJ2-7, with D possibly being TRBD1 (6 bases). Germline lookup yields CDR1 MDHEN and CDR2 SYDVKM. Trimming cost V 8 bases and J 3 bases, with 14 bases left between them. This CDR3 contains 13 residues. The CDR3 here is CASGTGWNYEQYF. The CDR3 DNA follows: TGTGCCAGCGGCACAGGGTGGAACTACGAGCAGTACTTC.

In this sample, this clone turned up a few times. The J gene is TRBJ2-3, the V gene TRBV6-1, with D unresolved. CDR1 and CDR2 from the germline V gene are MNHNS and SASEGT. CDR3 size: 14 residues. V was trimmed by 8 bases and J by 1 base, leaving 13 bases between them. Here the CDR3 DNA reads TGTGCCAGCTCGGGTGGGTCCCGCACAGATACGCAGTATTTT. Amino acid sequence: CASSGGSRTDTQYF.

CDR3 residues: CASRDRGLDEKLFF. The CDR3 nucleotides are TGTGCCAGCAGGGACAGGGGGCTGGACGAAAAACTGTTTTTT. The rearrangement joins TRBV2 to TRBJ1-4; 11 nucleotides match TRBD1. The CDR3 loop spans 14 amino acids. In germline, CDR1 is SNHLY, CDR2 FYNNEI. Germline trimming cut 6 bases from V and 8 bases from J; bases unmatched to any gene: 5.

V is TRBV10-2 and J is TRBJ2-7; D perhaps matches TRBD2 (6 bases). Germline V gene lookup returns CDR1 WSHSY and CDR2 SAAADI. The CDR3 contains 13 residues. Trimming removed 8 bases from V and 5 bases from J, with 16 bases in between. Here the CDR3 DNA reads TGCGCCAGCTCCGAGTCAGGGAGGAACGAGCAGTACTTC. Translation gives CASSESGRNEQYF.

The chain uses TRBV11-3 and TRBJ2-3; no definite D call. Trimming stripped 3 bases from V and 5 bases from J, with 3 bases between. The CDR3 totals 11 residues. Germline CDR1 SGHNT, CDR2 YENEEA. The CDR3 reads CASSFGDTQYF. The CDR3 nucleotides read TGTGCCAGCAGCTTCGGAGATACGCAGTATTTT.

The J gene is TRBJ1-5, the V gene TRBV6-1, with 8 nucleotides matching TRBD1. The CDR3 is 14 residues long. Germline CDR1 and CDR2: MNHNS and SASEGT. V was clipped by 7 bases and J by 6 bases; unmatched bases: 8. The CDR3 reads CASKITGGGQPQHF. CDR3 sequence (DNA): TGTGCCAGCAAGATAACAGGGGGAGGTCAGCCCCAGCATTTT.

This rearrangement joins TRBV4-3 to TRBJ1-4; 7 bases map to TRBD1. The CDR3 is made up of 17 amino acids. Per germline, CDR1 LGHNA and CDR2 YSLEER. The V and J ends lost 5 bases and 7 bases, in that order; junction bases with no gene match: 16. The CDR3 bases are TGCGCCAGCAGCGCCAACTCAGGGGGTGGGCCAATTGAAAAACTGTTTTTT. As protein: CASSANSGGGPIEKLFF.

The chain recombines TRBV5-1 with TRBJ2-7; 8 bases align to TRBD1. CDR1 and CDR2 from the germline V gene are SGHRS and YFSETQ. Trimming removed 4 bases from V and 6 bases from J; junction bases left unmatched: 12. This CDR3 is built from 15 residues. The CDR3 is CASSQSLDRESEQYF. DNA of the CDR3: TGCGCCAGCAGCCAATCTTTGGACAGGGAAAGCGAGCAGTACTTC.

This sequence joins TRBV27 and TRBJ1-5, with D possibly being TRBD1 (5 bases). Germline V CDR1 and CDR2: MNHEY, SMNVEV (reference sequence). The V gene lost 5 bases and the J gene lost 3 bases, with 11 bases spanning the gap. The CDR3 contains 14 residues. The CDR3 loop reads CASSRRGLNQPQHF. The CDR3 region has the DNA TGTGCCAGCAGTCGGAGGGGACTCAATCAGCCCCAGCATTTT.

The V and J genes are TRBV4-1 and TRBJ2-7, with TRBD1 identical over 7 bases. Per the germline V gene, CDR1 is MGHRA and CDR2 is YSYEKL. The CDR3 totals 13 residues. V trimming: 3 bases; J trimming: 2 bases; junction bases outside the gene matches: 1. The chain's CDR3 is CASSQTGPYEQYF. DNA of the CDR3: TGCGCCAGCAGCCAGACAGGGCCCTACGAGCAGTACTTC.

This rearrangement joins TRBV7-5 to TRBJ2-7; TRBD1 was called by the table and not checked on the DNA. TRBV7-5 is marked as a pseudogene. CDR3 length: 17 residues. The CDR3 region is CVRSLDKIRQGYYEQYF. Written as DNA, the CDR3 is TGTGTCAGAAGCCTTGACAAAATTCGACAGGGGTACTACGAGCAGTACTTC.

This sequence joins TRBV4-2 and TRBJ2-3; possible D gene TRBD2, 5 bases. V lost 1 base and J lost 0, with 8 bases in between. Germline CDR1 and CDR2: LGHNA and YNFKEQ. This CDR3 contains 15 residues. The CDR3 sequence: CASSQVGGSTDTQYF. The CDR3 DNA reads as TGTGCCAGCAGCCAAGTTGGCGGGAGCACAGATACGCAGTATTTT.

The genes are TRBV19 and TRBJ2-3; possibly TRBD2 for D (6 bases). CDR3 size: 13 residues. Germline V lookup: CDR1 LNHDA, CDR2 SQIVND (reference sequence). V was shortened by 7 bases and J by 2 bases, with 10 bases between the two germline ends. CDR3 region: CASKPGATDTQYF. The CDR3, as DNA: TGTGCCAGTAAACCGGGAGCCACAGATACGCAGTATTTT.

The V gene is TRBV5-4, the J gene TRBJ2-5; 7 bases fit TRBD1. The CDR3 spans 13 residues. V gave up 4 bases and J gave up 3 bases; unmatched junction bases: 3. Looked up from germline, CDR1 is SGHNT and CDR2 is YYREEE (reference sequence). The CDR3 region has the DNA TGTGCCAGCAGCCCACAGGGGAAAGAGACCCAGTACTTC. Translating gives CASSPQGKETQYF.

V is TRBV7-9 and J is TRBJ2-7; 10 positions match TRBD1. V was clipped by 3 bases and J by 4 bases; unmatched bases: 3. CDR1 SEHNR and CDR2 FQNEAQ come from the germline V gene (reference sequence). This CDR3 has 14 residues. The CDR3, as DNA: TGTGCCAGCAGCTTGGGGACAGGGGTTTACGAGCAGTACTTC. Translating it yields CASSLGTGVYEQYF.